These T cell receptor beta chains were read from a single sample in a study of blood T cell repertoires in COVID-19. TCRdb's copy holds only in-frame clones and misses some; the assay was immunoSEQ multiplex PCR. The sample records about 320,000 clones, 85% being singletons. Sequencing was done on a sample of PBMCs or T cells enriched from blood (not recorded which). The receptor source for this set is a woman aged 30 to 39 who had been exposed to COVID-19. CDR3s include the opening cysteine and the closing phenylalanine or tryptophan. D genes are given only for firm matches.

D: TRBD1
V: TRBV20-1
J: TRBJ1-2
CDR3: CSARQGDGYTF

D: NA
V: TRBV19
J: TRBJ2-1
CDR3: CASKFGRGSYNEQFF

D: TRBD1
V: TRBV3-1/TRBV3-2
J: TRBJ1-3
CDR3: CASSQYMGQSSGNTIYF

D: NA
V: TRBV5-1
J: TRBJ1-4
CDR3: CASSLGDTSTNEKLFF

D: NA
V: TRBV9
J: TRBJ1-3
CDR3: CASSVGSSGNTIYF

D: TRBD1
V: TRBV30
J: TRBJ1-1
CDR3: CAWRTGVTEAFF

D: NA
V: TRBV12-3/TRBV12-4
J: TRBJ1-1
CDR3: CASSPGMNTEAFF

D: NA
V: TRBV4-1
J: TRBJ2-1
CDR3: CASSWTVYNEQFF

D: NA
V: TRBV7-9
J: TRBJ1-1
CDR3: CASRLKNTEAFF

D: TRBD1
V: TRBV28
J: TRBJ2-3
CDR3: CASSSDRGITDTQYF

D: TRBD1
V: TRBV28
J: TRBJ1-1
CDR3: CAIRDRANFAEAFF

D: NA
V: TRBV10-3
J: TRBJ1-1
CDR3: CAISAGRGNTEAFF

D: NA
V: TRBV5-1
J: TRBJ1-2
CDR3: CASSLLAGKGGYTF

D: NA
V: TRBV21-1
J: TRBJ2-5
CDR3: CASSKVPGLAGGPWETQYF

D: NA
V: TRBV29-1
J: TRBJ1-1
CDR3: CSVQNTEAFF

D: TRBD2
V: TRBV19
J: TRBJ2-1
CDR3: CASSVLSGRAGEQFF

D: NA
V: TRBV7-9
J: TRBJ2-4
CDR3: CASSSTGYIQYF

D: NA
V: TRBV28
J: TRBJ2-1
CDR3: CASIGGTSYNEQFF

D: NA
V: TRBV6-5
J: TRBJ2-3
CDR3: CASSYRVHTDTQYF

D: NA
V: TRBV12-3/TRBV12-4
J: TRBJ1-1
CDR3: CASSAGGTEAFF

D: NA
V: TRBV28
J: TRBJ2-7
CDR3: CASSGWTARIDEQYF

D: TRBD2
V: TRBV12-3/TRBV12-4
J: TRBJ2-1
CDR3: CASSGWDYGQFF

D: NA
V: TRBV27
J: TRBJ1-2
CDR3: CASSDPGGGYTF

D: NA
V: TRBV6-5
J: TRBJ1-1
CDR3: CASSYPGRGNTEAFF

D: NA
V: TRBV19
J: TRBJ1-5
CDR3: CASSVVEGNQPQHF

D: NA
V: TRBV5-6
J: TRBJ2-7
CDR3: CASSLGLDSYEQYF

D: NA
V: TRBV7-9
J: TRBJ1-4
CDR3: CASSFAQGTGEKLFF

D: TRBD1
V: TRBV6-5
J: TRBJ2-2
CDR3: CASRTGGANTGELFF

D: NA
V: TRBV6-2/TRBV6-3
J: TRBJ2-5
CDR3: CASSHRGWANQETQYF

D: TRBD1
V: TRBV4-3
J: TRBJ1-2
CDR3: CASSPRGTGLNYGYTF

D: NA
V: TRBV11-2
J: TRBJ1-2
CDR3: CASSLGEINYGYTF

D: TRBD1
V: TRBV7-2
J: TRBJ1-4
CDR3: CASSLTGVLNEKLFF

D: NA
V: TRBV3-1/TRBV3-2
J: TRBJ2-7
CDR3: CASSQDGLGVYEQYF

D: NA
V: TRBV21-1
J: TRBJ1-2
CDR3: CASRGTVYGYTF

D: NA
V: TRBV6-2/TRBV6-3
J: TRBJ2-2
CDR3: CASSGQNTGELFF

D: NA
V: TRBV21-1
J: TRBJ1-6
CDR3: CASSKGTGCSPLHF

D: NA
V: TRBV11-3
J: TRBJ2-7
CDR3: CASSLSTGSHFYEQYF

D: NA
V: TRBV9
J: TRBJ1-5
CDR3: CASSAGFEQPQHF

D: NA
V: TRBV20-1
J: TRBJ1-1
CDR3: CSARPGTEAFF

D: NA
V: TRBV5-1
J: TRBJ1-4
CDR3: CASSLAPANEKLFF

D: NA
V: TRBV11-2
J: TRBJ2-3
CDR3: CASSLPGVGTDTQYF

D: NA
V: TRBV28
J: TRBJ2-3
CDR3: CASRGGGPDTQYF

D: TRBD1
V: TRBV5-1
J: TRBJ1-3
CDR3: CASSLKPSTGDGGNTIYF

D: NA
V: TRBV10-3
J: TRBJ1-1
CDR3: CAISAFTPNTEAFF

D: TRBD1
V: TRBV27
J: TRBJ1-6
CDR3: CASSLTGWAFPLHF

D: TRBD2
V: TRBV5-1
J: TRBJ2-1
CDR3: CASAEPTSGRVPLSYNEQFF

D: NA
V: TRBV27
J: TRBJ1-1
CDR3: CASSPFRRELEAFF

D: TRBD1
V: TRBV7-3
J: TRBJ2-3
CDR3: CASSLAGQGADTQYF

D: NA
V: TRBV30
J: TRBJ1-2
CDR3: CARQEVYGYTF

D: TRBD2
V: TRBV2
J: TRBJ2-2
CDR3: CASSGLVGRGNTGELFF

D: TRBD2
V: TRBV2
J: TRBJ2-2
CDR3: CASSAGTRAGELFF

D: NA
V: TRBV2
J: TRBJ1-1
CDR3: CASSEVRGYNTEAFF

D: NA
V: TRBV5-1
J: TRBJ1-2
CDR3: CASSLGFFDGYTF

D: NA
V: TRBV27
J: TRBJ2-7
CDR3: CASSPSRANEQYF

D: NA
V: TRBV21-1
J: TRBJ1-3
CDR3: CASSKGAGPWDTIYF

D: NA
V: TRBV28
J: TRBJ1-4
CDR3: CASGGADEKLFF

D: TRBD1
V: TRBV6-1
J: TRBJ2-7
CDR3: CASSDAGQGYEQYF

D: NA
V: TRBV28
J: TRBJ1-1
CDR3: CAILVQVGGTEAFF

D: TRBD1
V: TRBV9
J: TRBJ1-3
CDR3: CASSGQGVSGNTIYF